What follows are 18 T cell receptor beta chains derived from one specimen sequenced in a study of CD8 T cells in Susac syndrome. Random hexamers were used to reverse transcribe an amount of roughly 0.5 to 1 ug RNA. TCRdb reprocessed the immunoSEQ multiplex PCR reads with MiXCR, giving one entry per CDR3 protein. The sample has about 130,000 distinct CDR3 sequences, under 95% seen once. Sequenced input: CD8+ T cells from PBMCs. The source of these receptors is a human donor with multiple sclerosis.

This sequence joins TRBV20-1 and TRBJ1-6; D is undetermined. The CDR3 totals 15 residues. Germline lookup yields CDR1 DFQATT and CDR2 SNEGSKA (reference sequence). V dropped 2 bases and J dropped 6 bases, with 14 bases sitting between them. This chain's CDR3 is CSARSGPEGNSPLHF. Here the CDR3 DNA reads TGCAGTGCTAGATCCGGGCCGGAGGGTAATTCACCCCTCCACTTT.

The genes are TRBV10-3 and TRBJ1-5, with TRBD1 matching 12 bases. V was clipped by 7 bases and J by 5 bases; unmatched bases: 3. The V gene's germline CDR1 is ENHRY and CDR2 SYGVKD. The length of the CDR3 is 14 residues. CDR3 residues: CAIKGQGADQPQHF. CDR3 nucleotides: TGTGCCATCAAGGGACAGGGGGCGGATCAGCCCCAGCATTTT.

The V gene is TRBV12-3 or TRBV12-4, the J gene TRBJ2-7; a weak D match, TRBD2 (5 bases). This CDR3 has 14 residues. V was clipped by 5 bases and J by 0 bases, with 11 bases between them. CDR3 residues: CASSGVGSSYEQYF. The CDR3, as DNA: TGTGCCAGCAGTGGGGTAGGGAGCTCCTACGAGCAGTACTTC.

The V and J genes are TRBV28 and TRBJ2-2; no clear D gene. Germline V gene data show CDR1 as MDHEN and CDR2 as SYDVKM. V was clipped by 11 bases and J by 6 bases, with 13 bases between them. The CDR3 extends over 12 amino acids. CDR3 coding DNA: TGTGCCGGTTCATTAGGAGCCGGGGAGCTGTTTTTT. Translated, it gives CAGSLGAGELFF. Full variable domain (remainder filled in from reference TRBV28 and TRBJ2-2): DVKVTQSSRYLVKRTGEKVFLECVQDMDHENMFWYRQDPGLGLRLIYFSYDVKMKEKGDIPEGYSVSREKKERFSLILESASTNQTSMYLCAGSLGAGELFFGEGSRLTVL.

V is TRBV3-1 and J is TRBJ1-2; D is uncertain. The CDR3 is 14 amino acids. The V gene lost 1 base and the J gene lost 5 bases, with 11 bases spanning the gap. The germline gives CDR1 LGHDT, CDR2 YNNKEL (reference sequence). The CDR3 sequence is CASSQVGTVYGYTF. The DNA for the CDR3 is TGTGCCAGCAGCCAAGTGGGCACTGTTTATGGCTACACCTTC.

This chain connects TRBV12-3 or TRBV12-4 to TRBJ2-7; D remains unclear. The length of the CDR3 is 11 residues. The ends were cut back, 6 bases at V and 3 bases at J, with 6 bases in the middle. The CDR3 region is CASSSGYEQYF. In DNA form, the CDR3 reads TGTGCCAGCAGCTCGGGCTACGAGCAGTACTTC.

CDR3 residues: CAWSVMGLDEQFF. In nucleotides, the CDR3 is TGTGCCTGGAGTGTAATGGGATTGGATGAGCAGTTCTTC. The chain carries TRBV30 and TRBJ2-1; D is undetermined. V shed 0 bases and J shed 8 bases, with 11 bases lying between them. Germline loops: CDR1 GTSNPN, CDR2 SVGIG (reference sequence). This CDR3 has 13 amino acids.

The J gene is TRBJ1-5, the V gene TRBV16; D unresolved. Germline V gene sequence: CDR1 KGHSY, CDR2 FQNENV. V lost 2 bases to trimming and J lost 0 bases, with 5 bases between them. The CDR3 is 14 amino acids. CDR3 sequence: CASSQPTSNQPQHF. Written as DNA, the CDR3 is TGTGCCAGCAGCCAACCGACTAGCAATCAGCCCCAGCATTTT. Together with reference TRBV16 and TRBJ1-5, the CDR3 gives the full variable domain: GEEVAQTPKHLVRGEGQKAKLYCAPIKGHSYVFWYQQVLKNEFKFLISFQNENVFDETGMPKERFSAKCLPNSPCSLEIQATKLEDSAVYFCASSQPTSNQPQHFGDGTRLSIL.

This clonotype was counted a few times. The chain recombines TRBV29-1 with TRBJ2-5; the D is unclear. Trimming took 7 bases from V and 1 from J, leaving 10 bases between them. Germline V gene data show CDR1 as SQVTM and CDR2 as ANQGSEA. This CDR3 comprises 12 residues. The CDR3 sequence is CSDTTPQETQYF. In nucleotides, the CDR3 is TGCAGCGACACTACCCCCCAAGAGACCCAGTACTTC.

J is TRBJ1-1 and V is TRBV7-8, with D possibly matching TRBD1 (5 bases). This CDR3 has 15 residues. Trimming removed 3 bases at V and 4 bases at J, with 15 bases between. The germline V gene has CDR1 SGHVS and CDR2 FQNEAQ. CDR3 residues: CASSLSPGPVTEAFF. DNA of the CDR3: TGTGCCAGCAGCTTGTCCCCAGGGCCGGTCACTGAAGCTTTCTTT.

The chain employs TRBV13 and TRBJ2-1, with 9 bases lining up with TRBD1. From germline, CDR1 is PRHDT and CDR2 FYEKMQ (reference sequence). The CDR3 is made up of 16 amino acids. J was trimmed by 5 bases and V by 5 bases; bases with no gene match: 10. CDR3 protein: CASSPPGQGVHNEQFF. Written as DNA, the CDR3 is TGTGCCAGCAGCCCTCCGGGACAGGGTGTCCACAATGAGCAGTTCTTC.

The CDR3 spells CAWNSGGAYEQYF. The CDR3 DNA reads TGTGCCTGGAACTCCGGCGGGGCCTACGAGCAGTACTTC. The chain carries TRBV30 and TRBJ2-7; D is possibly TRBD2 (6 bases). The V and J ends lost 4 bases and 2 bases respectively, with 12 bases between them. This CDR3 contains 13 residues. Germline loops: CDR1 GTSNPN, CDR2 SVGIG (reference sequence). Complete variable domain (other parts from reference TRBV30 and TRBJ2-7): SQTIHQWPATLVQPVGSPLSLECTVEGTSNPNLYWYRQAAGRGLQLLFYSVGIGQISSEVPQNLSASRPQDRQFILSSKKLLLSDSGFYLCAWNSGGAYEQYFGPGTRLTVT.

The genes are TRBV4-2 and TRBJ2-1, with 11 nucleotides matching TRBD2. Trimming at V came to 4 bases and at J to 5 bases, leaving 1 base not matched to a gene. The CDR3 has 14 amino acids. The germline V gene has CDR1 LGHNA and CDR2 YNFKEQ. As DNA, the CDR3 is TGTGCCAGCAGCCCGGGACTAGCGGACAATGAGCAGTTCTTC. Its translation: CASSPGLADNEQFF.

The V gene is TRBV6-5, the J gene TRBJ1-2; D not resolved. Trimming took off 10 bases at V and 5 bases at J, with 17 bases between the two ends. The CDR3 is 13 residues long. Germline-derived CDR1 and CDR2 are MNHEY and SVGAGI. The CDR3 DNA is TGTGCCACCGGACTGTCGGATGGGTATGGCTACACCTTC. Translating it yields CATGLSDGYGYTF.

This clonotype was counted only a few times. The gene calls are TRBV5-1 and TRBJ2-7; D is uncertain. From germline, CDR1 is SGHRS and CDR2 YFSETQ. This CDR3 region has 12 residues. Trimming pared 0 bases from V and 5 bases from J, leaving 6 bases between. CDR3 bases: TGCGCCAGCAGCTTGGTTGGGGACGAGCAGTACTTC. Translation: CASSLVGDEQYF.

V is TRBV12-3 or TRBV12-4 and J is TRBJ2-7; D tentatively reads TRBD1 or TRBD2 (5 bases each). V lost 5 bases to trimming and J lost 5 bases, with 22 bases between them. The CDR3 is made up of 16 amino acids. This chain's CDR3 is CASSIEWDEEGNEQYF. The CDR3 DNA sequence: TGTGCCAGCAGTATTGAATGGGATGAAGAGGGGAACGAGCAGTACTTC.

This clonotype showed up just a few times. The rearrangement joins TRBV12-3 or TRBV12-4 to TRBJ2-3; D call uncertain. The CDR3 extends over 13 amino acids. Trimming removed 3 bases from V and 4 bases from J, with 8 bases in between. The CDR3 loop is CASSLGGSDTQYF. Written as DNA, the CDR3 is TGTGCCAGCAGTTTGGGTGGCTCAGATACGCAGTATTTT.

The rearrangement links TRBV27 to TRBJ2-7, with D perhaps matching TRBD2 (5 bases). There are 15 residues in the CDR3. CDR1 MNHEY and CDR2 SMNVEV come from the germline V gene (reference sequence). Trimming removed 0 bases at V and 0 bases at J, with 9 bases between. CDR3 nucleotides: TGTGCCAGCAGTTTATCAGGGAGAGGCTCCTACGAGCAGTACTTC. Translation: CASSLSGRGSYEQYF.